A selection of T cell receptor beta chains follows, all from one sample in a study of T cell repertoires in cytomegalovirus infection. Antigens of these TCRs are unknown. Each CDR3 protein gets one entry after TCRdb re-called the reads with MiXCR. This table has some 920,000 distinct CDR3 sequences, about 33% appearing once. Sequences were derived from cultured CD8+ T cells from PBMCs, sampled from culture after CMV antigen stimulation. These receptors were obtained from a human donor in good health (CMV status not recorded). Some clones in this sample may be carry-over from other donors' samples. The CDR3 runs from the conserved cysteine through the conserved F or W. Fields, in order: D gene, J gene, V gene, clone size, CDR3 DNA, CDR3 protein. The D gene is left open where the match is weak. Size tells how often a clone was seen (once, few, many) or the class of an expanded clone, and some rows leave it out.

D: NA; J: TRBJ2-1; V: TRBV5-4; size: few; DNA: TGTGCCAGCAGCTGGCGCAGGGAAGAGACCGCAGAGCAGTTCTTC; CDR3: CASSWRREETAEQFF
D: NA; J: TRBJ1-2; V: TRBV6-5; size: few; DNA: TGTGCCAGCAGTTACCTTATGGACTTATTTAACTATGGCTACACCTTC; CDR3: CASSYLMDLFNYGYTF
D: TRBD2; J: TRBJ2-1; V: TRBV3-1; size: NA; DNA: TGTGCCAGCAGCCAAGTTTATCTAGCGGGGGCCCCATACAATGAGCAGTTCTTC; CDR3: CASSQVYLAGAPYNEQFF
D: TRBD1; J: TRBJ2-3; V: TRBV28; size: few; DNA: TGTGCCAGCAGAAAGGGACAGGGGAGGACAGATACGCAGTATTTT; CDR3: CASRKGQGRTDTQYF
D: NA; J: TRBJ2-1; V: TRBV2; size: NA; DNA: TGTGCCAGCAGTGACAGGGCTCTAGTTCCCCAAGTGAACAATGAGCAGTTCTTC; CDR3: CASSDRALVPQVNNEQFF
D: TRBD2; J: TRBJ2-2; V: TRBV7-9; size: NA; DNA: TGTGCCAGCAGAGAAAATGGGGGGGTCACCGGGGAGCTGTTTTTT; CDR3: CASRENGGVTGELFF
D: NA; J: TRBJ2-5; V: TRBV7-8; size: NA; DNA: TGTGCCAGCAGCTTCGGGGGAATCCTAGAGACCCAGTACTTC; CDR3: CASSFGGILETQYF
D: NA; J: TRBJ2-6; V: TRBV9; size: NA; DNA: TGTGCCAGCAGCATGGAGGGTGCTGGGGCCAACGTCCTGACTTTC; CDR3: CASSMEGAGANVLTF
D: TRBD2; J: TRBJ2-3; V: TRBV27; size: few; DNA: TGTGCCACCCAGTTGGGTAGCGGGGGGTACACAGATACGCAGTATTTT; CDR3: CATQLGSGGYTDTQYF
D: TRBD2; J: TRBJ2-5; V: TRBV6-5; size: few; DNA: TGTGCCAGCAGTTACTCGGTAGCGGGGGGCCAAGAGACCCAGTACTTC; CDR3: CASSYSVAGGQETQYF
D: NA; J: TRBJ2-3; V: TRBV10-3; size: NA; DNA: TGTGCCATCAGTGAGTCTGGGCCAGCAGATACGCAGTATTTT; CDR3: CAISESGPADTQYF
D: NA; J: TRBJ2-1; V: TRBV7-6; size: few; DNA: TGTGCCAGCAGCTACCTTGGTCTTAGCTCCTACAATGAGCAGTTCTTC; CDR3: CASSYLGLSSYNEQFF
D: NA; J: TRBJ1-1; V: TRBV6-5; size: NA; DNA: TGTGCCAGCGGTTACTCGTCGACCGCGGACACTGAAGCTTTCTTT; CDR3: CASGYSSTADTEAFF